The 11 T cell receptor beta chains below come from one sample, sequenced in a study of shared T cell receptors in the human thymus. Profiling relied on immunoSEQ multiplex PCR, and the TCRdb table lists in-frame clones only, not all of them. The table lists hundreds of thousands of clones, approximately 87% of them singletons, with around 0.01% in the top ten. The data were also submitted as part of a second study, on human thymus T cells.

Input material: thymocytes. These receptors all come from a boy younger than two with a congenital heart defect.

The chain has TRBV5-1 and TRBJ1-4; 10 positions agree with TRBD1. CDR1 and CDR2 from the germline V gene are SGHRS and YFSETQ. This CDR3 is 15 amino acids long. V lost 5 bases and J lost 7; bases outside the gene matches: 8. Written as DNA, the CDR3 is TGCGCCAGCAGGGTTCAGACAGGGGGCGGTGAAAAACTGTTTTTT. It codes for CASRVQTGGGEKLFF.

V and J are TRBV5-1 and TRBJ2-3; maybe TRBD1 (6 bases). Germline-derived CDR1 and CDR2 are SGHRS and YFSETQ. The CDR3 sequence is 14 residues long. Trimming removed 3 bases from V and 2 bases from J, with 10 bases in between. The CDR3 here is CASSYRQVTDTQYF. The CDR3 DNA is TGCGCCAGCAGCTACCGACAGGTCACAGATACGCAGTATTTT.

This clone appeared a single time. V is TRBV25-1 and J is TRBJ2-1, with D maybe TRBD2 (6 bases). Germline CDR1 is MGHDK and CDR2 is SYGVNS. Trimming stripped 8 bases from V and 5 bases from J, with 19 bases between. The CDR3 extends over 15 amino acids. CDR3 DNA: TGTGCCAGCGGCCTCCGGGACTCCAAAAACAATGAGCAGTTCTTC. It encodes CASGLRDSKNNEQFF.

The chain employs TRBV9 and TRBJ1-2; 12 bases are a match to TRBD1. V dropped 4 bases and J dropped 7; count of bases not matched to a gene: 5. Germline V gives CDR1 SGDLS, CDR2 YYNGEE. The CDR3 consists of 14 residues. The CDR3 DNA reads TGTGCCAGCAGCCCAGGGACAGGGGGCTTTGGCTACACCTTC. This gives the protein CASSPGTGGFGYTF.

The CDR3 reads CASSLGWGGNTGELFF. The CDR3, as DNA: TGTGCCAGCAGTTTAGGGTGGGGCGGGAACACCGGGGAGCTGTTTTTT. The genes are TRBV27 and TRBJ2-2; a weak D match, TRBD1 (5 bases). V lost 2 bases, J lost 1 base, and 11 bases lay in between. The germline gives CDR1 MNHEY, CDR2 SMNVEV (reference sequence). CDR3 length: 16 amino acids.

The chain joins TRBV11-2 to TRBJ2-7; TRBD2 aligns across 10 bases. J was trimmed by 2 bases and V by 2 bases; bases with no gene match: 3. Per the germline V gene, CDR1 is SGHAT and CDR2 is FQNNGV. The CDR3 is 15 residues long. The CDR3 nucleotides read TGTGCCAGCAGCTTATCTAGCGGGGGACCCTACGAGCAGTACTTC. Its translation is CASSLSSGGPYEQYF. Drawing the rest from reference TRBV11-2 and TRBJ2-7, the complete variable domain is EAGVAQSPRYKIIEKRQSVAFWCNPISGHATLYWYQQILGQGPKLLIQFQNNGVVDDSQLPKDRFSAERLKGVDSTLKIQPAKLEDSAVYLCASSLSSGGPYEQYFGPGTRLTVT.

This clone showed up just a few times. The chain couples TRBV18 to TRBJ2-7, with TRBD2 matching over 12 bases. The V gene end was trimmed by 2 bases and the J gene end by 5 bases; junction bases not matched to a gene: 13. This CDR3 spans 18 amino acids. In germline, CDR1 is KGHSH, CDR2 LQKENI. The CDR3 protein is CASSPSTSGRLFYHEQYF. The DNA for the CDR3 is TGTGCCAGCTCACCATCTACTAGCGGGAGGTTATTTTACCACGAGCAGTACTTC.

In regard to this clone: The junction differs from germline at one of its ends, possibly a read error. The V and J genes are TRBV4-3 and TRBJ2-1, with TRBD2 matching 15 bases. CDR3 length: 14 amino acids. Germline V gene lookup returns CDR1 LGHNA and CDR2 YSLEER. DNA for the CDR3: TGCGCCAGCAGCCATTCGGGACTAGCGGGAGGCCCGGTCTTC. It encodes CASSHSGLAGGPVF.

This chain uses TRBV6-6 with TRBJ2-5; no firm D call. The J call is doubtful: the DNA matches TRBJ2-7 better. CDR3 length: 12 amino acids. CDR1 is MNHNY and CDR2 is SVGAGI in the germline V gene (reference sequence). The CDR3, as DNA: TGTGCCAGCAGTCCACTGGTTTACGAGCAGTACTTC. Residues: CASSPLVYEQYF.

J is TRBJ2-1 and V is TRBV4-3; TRBD2 aligns across 8 bases. Germline CDR1 and CDR2: LGHNA and YSLEER. This CDR3 has 17 amino acids. V lost 5 bases to trimming and J lost 0 bases; unmatched junction nucleotides: 9. The chain's CDR3 is CASSSRGSGASYNEQFF. DNA for the CDR3: TGCGCCAGCAGCTCAAGGGGTAGCGGGGCCTCCTACAATGAGCAGTTCTTC.

The chain employs TRBV28 and TRBJ1-4; the match to TRBD1 covers 8 bases. Trimming at V came to 6 bases and at J to 4 bases, leaving 4 bases not matched to a gene. This CDR3 has 14 residues. Germline-derived CDR1 and CDR2 are MDHEN and SYDVKM. The chain's CDR3 is CASREGQVNEKLFF. The CDR3 DNA is TGTGCCAGCAGGGAGGGACAGGTTAATGAAAAACTGTTTTTT.